Presented here are 10 T cell receptor beta chains from one specimen sequenced in a study of CD8 T cells in ankylosing spondylitis (dated by TCRdb to 2015 to 2018). Libraries were prepared through 5' RACE. Instrument on record: Illumina HiSeq 2500. The public reads were reanalyzed by TCRdb: fastp trimming at Q25, MiXCR alignment, in-frame beta chains only. Identical CDR3 protein sequences are pooled into one entry, listed with their most common genes and DNA. The sample profile shows about 190,000 distinct CDR3 sequences; around 13% of them were found once. The ten top clones hold 8% to 13% of the sample. Source material: blood, either unsorted or a sorted T cell fraction (not recorded which). These TCRs come from a female donor with ankylosing spondylitis or in good health (not recorded which).

This clonotype was observed at least ten times. The V gene is TRBV29-1, the J gene TRBJ2-1; no reliable D call. Germline V gene sequence: CDR1 SQVTM, CDR2 ANQGSEA. Deletions cut 6 bases from V and 2 bases from J, with 11 bases between. CDR3 length: 13 residues. The CDR3 sequence is CSVTRTAYNEQFF. CDR3 sequence (DNA): TGCAGCGTAACCCGGACGGCCTACAATGAGCAGTTCTTC.

This clonotype was picked up many times. The V and J genes are TRBV5-1 and TRBJ2-1; 7 nucleotides line up with TRBD1. Trimming at V came to 4 bases and at J to 2 bases, leaving 3 bases not matched to a gene. The CDR3 has 14 residues. Germline assignment: CDR1 SGHRS and CDR2 YFSETQ. The DNA for the CDR3 is TGCGCCAGCAGCCTACAGGGGCCCTACAATGAGCAGTTCTTC. Encoded protein: CASSLQGPYNEQFF.

The chain recombines TRBV12-3 or TRBV12-4 with TRBJ2-1, with TRBD2 matching 10 bases. Trimming at V came to 2 bases and at J to 6 bases, leaving 7 bases not matched to a gene. CDR3 length: 16 residues. DNA of the CDR3: TGTGCCAGCAGTTTAACTAGCGGGATGGGGCCCAATGAGCAGTTCTTC. The encoded protein is CASSLTSGMGPNEQFF.

The DNA for the CDR3 is TGTGCCAGTAGATGGACAGGGGGTTACACCGGGGAGCTGTTTTTT. It encodes CASRWTGGYTGELFF. V and J are TRBV19 and TRBJ2-2, with 10 bases aligning to TRBD1. Per the germline V gene, CDR1 is LNHDA and CDR2 is SQIVND (reference sequence). The CDR3 is 15 amino acids. Unmatched junction bases numbered 4, after V lost 6 bases and J lost 3 bases.

This clonotype was seen a few times. In DNA, the CDR3 is TGTGCCAGCAGTTACTCGACAGCGGGAAACGAGCAGTACTTC. This sequence encodes CASSYSTAGNEQYF. This chain links TRBV6-2 or TRBV6-3 with TRBJ2-7, with TRBD2 matching over 7 bases. From germline, CDR1 is MNHEY and CDR2 SVGEGT. Trimming cost V 0 bases and J 5 bases; bases outside gene matches: 4. The CDR3 loop spans 14 amino acids.

This clonotype was seen a few times. The chain has TRBV28 and TRBJ2-3; a possible D gene is TRBD2 (5 bases). The CDR3 is 16 residues long. Germline V gene data show CDR1 as MDHEN and CDR2 as SYDVKM. Trimming took 1 base from V and 1 from J, leaving 12 bases between them. The CDR3 sequence: CASSLSSPRGTDTQYF. The CDR3 nucleotides are TGTGCCAGCAGTTTATCGTCCCCGAGGGGCACAGATACGCAGTATTTT. Supplemented by reference TRBV28 and TRBJ2-3, the full variable domain reads DVKVTQSSRYLVKRTGEKVFLECVQDMDHENMFWYRQDPGLGLRLIYFSYDVKMKEKGDIPEGYSVSREKKERFSLILESASTNQTSMYLCASSLSSPRGTDTQYFGPGTRLTVL.

V is TRBV25-1 and J is TRBJ2-5; D call uncertain. Trimming cost V 5 bases and J 0 bases, with 13 bases left between them. Per germline, CDR1 MGHDK and CDR2 SYGVNS. The CDR3 extends over 15 amino acids. The CDR3 reads CASSSQRTYQETQYF. CDR3 coding DNA: TGTGCCAGCAGTTCCCAACGGACGTACCAAGAGACCCAGTACTTC.

Many counts were recorded for this clonotype. The CDR3 spells CSASPSGRLNQPQHF. The CDR3 nucleotides read TGCAGTGCTAGTCCAAGCGGACGTCTCAATCAGCCCCAGCATTTT. The chain recombines TRBV20-1 with TRBJ1-5; no firm D call. Germline V gene sequence: CDR1 DFQATT, CDR2 SNEGSKA (reference sequence). The CDR3 has 15 amino acids. Trimming cost V 3 bases and J 3 bases, with 15 bases left between them.

This clonotype was seen ten or more times. The V gene is TRBV20-1, the J gene TRBJ2-7; 8 nucleotides align to TRBD1. V was pared by 5 bases and J by 5 bases, with 5 bases of the junction left unmatched. The CDR3 spans 12 residues. Germline V gene lookup returns CDR1 DFQATT and CDR2 SNEGSKA (reference sequence). CDR3 region: CSAVTGGNEQYF. The CDR3 DNA reads TGCAGTGCTGTCACAGGGGGTAACGAGCAGTACTTC.

This clonotype was seen a single time. The chain employs TRBV3-1 and TRBJ2-3; D may be TRBD2 (6 bases). The CDR3 spans 15 residues. V lost 3 bases to trimming and J lost 0 bases, with 10 bases between them. CDR1 and CDR2 from the germline V gene are LGHDT and YNNKEL (reference sequence). The CDR3 protein is CASSQRGPSTDTQYF. Here the CDR3 DNA reads TGTGCCAGCAGCCAGCGGGGTCCCAGCACAGATACGCAGTATTTT.